Below are 20 T cell receptor beta chains sequenced from a single sample in a study of preoperative IRX-2 immunotherapy in early breast cancer. Treatment denoted: preoperative locoregional IRX-2 cytokine immunotherapy. Clones were read by immunoSEQ multiplex PCR, and TCRdb kept only the in-frame ones, dropping some. The table records over 9,500 clones, 80% of them present only once. The sequencing here drew on lymph node tissue, taken before IRX-2 immunotherapy. The receptors stem from a human donor with breast cancer.

The J gene is TRBJ2-3, the V gene TRBV25-1, with D unresolved. This CDR3 is 16 amino acids long. Trimming left V 5 bases short and J 0 bases short, with 15 bases between. CDR1 and CDR2 (germline): MGHDK, SYGVNS. CDR3 sequence (DNA): TGTGCCAGCAGTCATGACACACCGACTAGCACAGATACGCAGTATTTT. Translation: CASSHDTPTSTDTQYF.

The chain joins TRBV11-3 to TRBJ1-5, with TRBD1 identical over 7 bases. Germline V lookup: CDR1 SGHNT, CDR2 YENEEA. The CDR3 is made up of 20 amino acids. V lost 0 bases, J lost 0 bases, and 14 bases stayed unmatched. In DNA, the CDR3 is TGTGCCAGCAGCTTAGATCTAGGTATCCAGGGGGTTCCTAGCAATCAGCCCCAGCATTTT. It encodes CASSLDLGIQGVPSNQPQHF.

The chain couples TRBV1 to TRBJ1-5; the table's TRBD1 call for D was not verified on the DNA. TRBV1 corresponds to a pseudogene. The CDR3 extends over 16 amino acids. The CDR3 DNA follows: TGCGCCAGCAGCCAAGACTGGACAGGGTACAATCAGCCCCAGCATTTT. This sequence encodes CASSQDWTGYNQPQHF.

J is TRBJ1-4 and V is TRBV11-3; 11 nucleotides match TRBD1. The germline V gene has CDR1 SGHNT and CDR2 YENEEA. This CDR3 has 16 residues. The junction had 3 bases not matched to a gene; V was cut back by 5 bases and J by 1 base. CDR3 DNA: TGTGCCAGCAGCCAGGACAGGGGGCAAACTAATGAAAAACTGTTTTTT. Encoded protein: CASSQDRGQTNEKLFF. The complete variable domain, with remaining parts taken from reference TRBV11-3 and TRBJ1-4, reads EAGVVQSPRYKIIEKKQPVAFWCNPISGHNTLYWYLQNLGQGPELLIRYENEEAVDDSQLPKDRFSAERLKGVDSTLKIQPAELGDSAVYLCASSQDRGQTNEKLFFGSGTQLSVL.

V gene TRBV11-3 combines with J gene TRBJ1-4; D uncertain. V shed 1 base and J shed 4 bases, with 7 bases lying between them. The CDR3 has 14 residues. Germline-derived CDR1 and CDR2 are SGHNT and YENEEA. The CDR3 sequence is CASSLGTDNEKLFF. The CDR3 DNA reads as TGTGCCAGCAGCTTAGGAACAGATAATGAAAAACTGTTTTTT.

The chain employs TRBV11-3 and TRBJ2-3; no definite D call. CDR3 length equals 14 residues. Germline assignment: CDR1 SGHNT and CDR2 YENEEA. Between the trimmed V and J ends, which lost 5 bases and 3 bases, there was a span of 12 bases. CDR3: CASSALPLTDTQYF. CDR3 DNA sequence: TGTGCCAGCAGCGCACTGCCCCTGACAGATACGCAGTATTTT. The complete variable domain, with remaining parts taken from reference TRBV11-3 and TRBJ2-3, reads EAGVVQSPRYKIIEKKQPVAFWCNPISGHNTLYWYLQNLGQGPELLIRYENEEAVDDSQLPKDRFSAERLKGVDSTLKIQPAELGDSAVYLCASSALPLTDTQYFGPGTRLTVL.

The genes are TRBV6-8 and TRBJ2-7, with 7 bases fitting TRBD1. V dropped 0 bases and J dropped 3; count of bases not matched to a gene: 2. CDR3 length: 14 amino acids. Looked up from germline, CDR1 is MNHGY and CDR2 is SAAAGT. CDR3 coding DNA: TGTGCCAGCAGTTACTCCACAGGGGACTACGAGCAGTACTTC. This codes for CASSYSTGDYEQYF.

The chain combines TRBV6-7 with TRBJ2-1; no reliable D call. TRBV6-7 is designated an ORF whose function remains uncertain. This CDR3 has 13 amino acids. The germline V and J ends were trimmed by 7 bases and 0 bases, with 7 bases remaining between them. As DNA, the CDR3 is TGTGCCAGCACCGGAAGCTCCTACAATGAGCAGTTCTTC. Its translation: CASTGSSYNEQFF.

The rearrangement uses TRBV7-8 and TRBJ2-1, with 10 bases that match TRBD2. In germline, CDR1 is SGHVS, CDR2 FQNEAQ. The CDR3 contains 16 residues. The V and J ends lost 1 base and 8 bases, in that order; junction bases with no gene match: 8. CDR3 in amino acids: CASSLDSASGSHEQFF. The CDR3 DNA reads as TGTGCCAGCAGCTTAGATTCGGCTAGCGGGAGTCATGAGCAGTTCTTC.

The chain has TRBV29-1 and TRBJ1-2, with D perhaps matching TRBD1 (6 bases). The germline gives CDR1 SQVTM, CDR2 ANQGSEA. V was cut by 2 bases and J by 1 base, with 11 bases left in between. This CDR3 comprises 14 residues. CDR3 sequence (DNA): TGCAGCGTTGAATATCCAGGGGTTAACTATGGCTACACCTTC. Translating it yields CSVEYPGVNYGYTF.

V and J are TRBV30 and TRBJ1-6; no reliable D call. Trimming removed 4 bases from V and 9 bases from J, with 16 bases in between. The CDR3 sequence is 14 residues long. CDR1 is GTSNPN, CDR2 SVGIG, per germline (reference sequence). CDR3 in amino acids: CAWTGTRRRSPLHF. The CDR3 DNA reads TGTGCCTGGACTGGCACCCGAAGACGTTCACCCCTCCACTTT.

The rearrangement uses TRBV28 and TRBJ1-1, with D unclear. With 5 bases removed from V and 1 base from J, the gap between germline ends came to 8 bases. Germline CDR1 reads MDHEN; CDR2 reads SYDVKM. This CDR3 has 13 residues. CDR3 bases: TGTGCCAGCAGTCTTCCCGGGAACACTGAAGCTTTCTTT. Its translation: CASSLPGNTEAFF. The whole variable domain, remainder taken from reference TRBV28 and TRBJ1-1, is DVKVTQSSRYLVKRTGEKVFLECVQDMDHENMFWYRQDPGLGLRLIYFSYDVKMKEKGDIPEGYSVSREKKERFSLILESASTNQTSMYLCASSLPGNTEAFFGQGTRLTVV.

The chain is built from TRBV11-3 and TRBJ2-1; no clear D. The germline V gene encodes CDR1 SGHNT and CDR2 YENEEA. V shed 3 bases and J shed 0 bases, with 9 bases lying between them. There are 15 residues in the CDR3. The CDR3 loop reads CASSLDPSSYNEQFF. CDR3 sequence (DNA): TGTGCCAGCAGCTTGGATCCAAGCTCCTACAATGAGCAGTTCTTC.

The chain uses TRBV19 and TRBJ1-2; D gene uncertain. In germline, CDR1 is LNHDA, CDR2 SQIVND (reference sequence). The CDR3 consists of 15 residues. Between the trimmed V and J ends, which lost 1 base and 3 bases, there was a span of 12 bases. The CDR3 spells CASSIGAAQDYGYTF. CDR3 nucleotides: TGTGCCAGTAGTATAGGAGCAGCCCAGGACTATGGCTACACCTTC.

The chain is built from TRBV6-8 and TRBJ1-1; the D gene is possibly TRBD1 (5 bases). V was trimmed by 2 bases and J by 7 bases, leaving 11 bases between them. Per germline, CDR1 MNHGY and CDR2 SAAAGT. The CDR3 runs to 13 residues. The CDR3 nucleotides read TGTGCCAGCAGTTACGAGGGGATCCATGAAGCTTTCTTT. Encoded protein: CASSYEGIHEAFF.

This sequence joins TRBV19 and TRBJ1-1; D perhaps matches TRBD1 (5 bases). V lost 8 bases and J lost 1, with 14 bases in between. Germline lookup yields CDR1 LNHDA and CDR2 SQIVND (reference sequence). The CDR3 has 14 amino acids. The CDR3 protein is CASCRDLRNTEAFF. CDR3 DNA sequence: TGTGCCAGTTGCCGGGACCTACGGAACACTGAAGCTTTCTTT.

The chain links TRBV7-5 to TRBJ2-3; the table's D call of TRBD1 was not tested on the DNA. TRBV7-5 is classified as a pseudogene. This CDR3 contains 15 residues. This CDR3 is CASSFTGTATDTQYF. In nucleotides, the CDR3 is TGTGCCAGCAGCTTCACCGGGACAGCAACAGATACGCAGTATTTT.

This clone was seen only once. The J gene is TRBJ1-1, the V gene TRBV7-4; TRBD1 is a possible D gene (5 bases). The CDR3 is made up of 14 amino acids. Germline CDR1 reads SGHVT; CDR2 reads SQSDAQ. V was cut by 6 bases and J by 6 bases, with 17 bases left in between. Here the CDR3 DNA reads TGTGCCAGCAGGCAGACGGGGGAGGTGGCTGAAGCTTTCTTT. Its translation: CASRQTGEVAEAFF.

V is TRBV28 and J is TRBJ1-1; D is undetermined. The germline V and J ends were trimmed by 6 bases and 5 bases, with 16 bases remaining between them. The CDR3 totals 14 residues. CDR1 and CDR2 from the germline V gene are MDHEN and SYDVKM. As DNA, the CDR3 is TGTGCCAGCAGAGGCCTCATAACAGTGACTGAAGCTTTCTTT. Translating gives CASRGLITVTEAFF.

The rearrangement links TRBV11-3 to TRBJ2-3; 10 nucleotides match TRBD1. Germline V gene sequence: CDR1 SGHNT, CDR2 YENEEA. V lost 5 bases and J lost 3; bases outside the gene matches: 5. This CDR3 comprises 15 residues. The CDR3 DNA reads TGTGCCAGCAGCCGAGACAGGGGGCTGACAGATACGCAGTATTTT. It encodes CASSRDRGLTDTQYF.